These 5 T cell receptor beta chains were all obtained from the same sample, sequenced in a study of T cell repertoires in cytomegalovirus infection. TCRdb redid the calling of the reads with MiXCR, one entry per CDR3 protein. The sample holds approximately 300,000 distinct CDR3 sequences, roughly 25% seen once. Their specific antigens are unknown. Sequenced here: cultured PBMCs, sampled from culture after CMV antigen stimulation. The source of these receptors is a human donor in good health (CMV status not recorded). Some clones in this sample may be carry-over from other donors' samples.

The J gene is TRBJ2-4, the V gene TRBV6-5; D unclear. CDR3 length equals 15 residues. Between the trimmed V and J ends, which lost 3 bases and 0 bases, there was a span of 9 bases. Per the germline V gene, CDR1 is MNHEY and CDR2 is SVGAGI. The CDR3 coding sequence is TGTGCCAGCAGTTATCGTTCTCTAGCCAAAAACATTCAGTACTTC. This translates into CASSYRSLAKNIQYF.

CDR3 nucleotide sequence: TGTGCCTCAAAGCGGGACCTAACTTCCCACGAGCAGTACGTC. Translated: CASKRDLTSHEQYV. The rearrangement uses TRBV10-3 and TRBJ2-7, with 7 bases aligning to TRBD2. This CDR3 contains 14 residues. Per the germline V gene, CDR1 is ENHRY and CDR2 is SYGVKD. Trimming cost V 11 bases and J 5 bases; bases outside gene matches: 15.

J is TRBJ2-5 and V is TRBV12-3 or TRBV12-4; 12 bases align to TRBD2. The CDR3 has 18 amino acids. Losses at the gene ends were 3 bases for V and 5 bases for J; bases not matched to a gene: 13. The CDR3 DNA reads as TGTGCCAGCAGTTTGCGTCTAGCGGGAGGGCCTTTTCGGGAGACCCAGTACTTC. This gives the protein CASSLRLAGGPFRETQYF.

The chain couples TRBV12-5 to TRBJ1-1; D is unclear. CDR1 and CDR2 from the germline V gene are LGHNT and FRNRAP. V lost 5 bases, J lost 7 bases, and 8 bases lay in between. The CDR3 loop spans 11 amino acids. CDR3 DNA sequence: TGTGCTAGTGGTCGAACGGGTGAAGCTTTCTTT. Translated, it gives CASGRTGEAFF. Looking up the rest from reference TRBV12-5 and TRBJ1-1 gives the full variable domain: DARVTQTPRHKVTEMGQEVTMRCQPILGHNTVFWYRQTMMQGLELLAYFRNRAPLDDSGMPKDRFSAEMPDATLATLKIQPSEPRDSAVYFCASGRTGEAFFGQGTRLTVV.

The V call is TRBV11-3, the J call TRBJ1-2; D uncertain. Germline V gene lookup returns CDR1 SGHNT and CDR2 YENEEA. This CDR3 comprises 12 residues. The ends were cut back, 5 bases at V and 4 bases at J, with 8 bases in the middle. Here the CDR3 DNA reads TGTGCCAGCAGCACGAGGACCTATGGCTACACCTTC. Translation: CASSTRTYGYTF.